This entry describes one T cell receptor beta chain. The record originates from a study of OX40 agonist ivuxolimab in advanced cancers. Study-level background: At 0.01 to 10 mg/kg, ivuxolimab was administered intravenously to patients every 2 weeks. Patients treated during dose escalation were battling hepatocellular carcinoma, melanoma, renal cell or head and neck cancer. The group had a mean age of about 65 years, ranged from 23 to 79, and was 80% to 90% male.

V lost 4 bases to trimming and J lost 5 bases, with 21 bases between them. This CDR3 has 16 residues. In germline, CDR1 is SGHNT, CDR2 YYREEE (reference sequence). Prior autoimmune disease or systemic immunosuppression barred patients. Measured with immunoSEQ multiplex PCR; TCRdb has only the in-frame clones, and not every one. The sample contains 90,000 to 100,000 clones, about 96% of which appear only once. The sample here was CD4+ or CD8+ T cells sorted from blood, taken in a trial of the OX40 agonist ivuxolimab. The chain is built from TRBV5-4 and TRBJ1-1; D might be TRBD1 (6 bases). The receptor was isolated from an adult with an advanced solid tumor such as melanoma, head and neck, liver or kidney cancer. The DNA of the CDR3 is TGTGCCAGCAGCGTGGGAGTCGGGGGCGAGGGAACTGAAGCTTTCTTT. Its protein product is CASSVGVGGEGTEAFF.